In this sample, the clone carrying this T cell receptor (beta chain) turned up many times. The TCR beta CDR3 regions underwent amplification using RNA transcripts as the source. An initial round of RT-PCR targeting the TCR CDR3 relied on the HTBI primer set. Using its own MiXCR run on the multiplex PCR reads, TCRdb lists one record per CDR3 protein. Of about 600,000 distinct CDR3 sequences detected, 14% appear once; the ten largest clones hold over 6%. These data originate in a study of T cells in Graves' hyperthyroidism and ophthalmopathy. CDR3 length equals 17 residues. Germline values: CDR1 SGHAT, CDR2 FQNNGV. Unmatched junction bases numbered 7, after V lost 0 bases and J lost 3 bases.

The TCR originated in a woman between 18 and 30 years old with Graves' ophthalmopathy. V and J are TRBV11-2 and TRBJ2-7; 11 nucleotides match TRBD2. The specimen sequenced was blood. The CDR3 is CASSLESWLAGGYEQYF. CDR3 nucleotides: TGTGCCAGCAGCTTAGAGTCGTGGCTAGCGGGAGGCTACGAGCAGTACTTC.